The next 20 T cell receptor beta chains were all read from a single sample in a study of blood T cell repertoires in COVID-19. Only in-frame clones appear in the TCRdb table, and some are missing; sequencing was by immunoSEQ multiplex PCR. The sample consists of 120,000 to 150,000 clones, roughly 85% of them appearing once. Material: peripheral blood. The origin of the receptors is a human donor with acute or convalescent COVID-19. The donor label of this sample is uncertain.

Comment on this clone: One junction end disagrees with the germline gene, perhaps due to a read error. V is TRBV5-8 and J is TRBJ1-2; 7 bases agree with TRBD1. Germline V gene data show CDR1 as SGHTS and CDR2 as YDEGEE. The CDR3 extends over 11 amino acids. As DNA, the CDR3 is TGTGCCAGCAGCGGGACAGAACAAAGGGATTTC. Its translation: CASSGTEQRDF.

The chain joins TRBV6-5 to TRBJ2-1; D may be TRBD2 (5 bases). This CDR3 contains 15 residues. Germline values: CDR1 MNHEY, CDR2 SVGAGI. V was trimmed by 2 bases and J by 3 bases, leaving 11 bases between them. The CDR3 region is CASSYGIANYNEQFF. The CDR3 nucleotides read TGTGCCAGCAGTTACGGTATAGCGAACTACAATGAGCAGTTCTTC.

This chain connects TRBV5-1 to TRBJ1-5, with D tentatively TRBD1 (6 bases). Germline V gene data show CDR1 as SGHRS and CDR2 as YFSETQ. CDR3 length: 13 residues. V was shortened by 5 bases and J by 3 bases, with 9 bases between the two germline ends. The CDR3 loop is CASRGGANQPQHF. The CDR3 nucleotides read TGCGCCAGCAGGGGGGGGGCCAATCAGCCCCAGCATTTT.

The chain recombines TRBV30 with TRBJ1-4; a possible D gene is TRBD1 (5 bases). Germline V CDR1 and CDR2: GTSNPN, SVGIG (reference sequence). The CDR3 totals 18 residues. V was trimmed by 0 bases and J by 3 bases, leaving 20 bases between them. In DNA form, the CDR3 reads TGTGCCTGGAGTGTTCCCTCGAAATTCAGGGAAGCTAATGAAAAACTGTTTTTT. This encodes CAWSVPSKFREANEKLFF.

The V gene is TRBV9, the J gene TRBJ2-3, with D unclear. Germline CDR1 reads SGDLS; CDR2 reads YYNGEE. Trimming took 0 bases from V and 4 from J, leaving 9 bases between them. The CDR3 contains 14 residues. This CDR3 reads CASSVARSSDTQYF. The CDR3 DNA reads as TGTGCCAGCAGCGTAGCTCGTAGTTCAGATACGCAGTATTTT. Drawing the rest from reference TRBV9 and TRBJ2-3, the complete variable domain is DSGVTQTPKHLITATGQRVTLRCSPRSGDLSVYWYQQSLDQGLQFLIQYYNGEERAKGNILERFSAQQFPDLHSELNLSSLELGDSALYFCASSVARSSDTQYFGPGTRLTVL.

This sequence joins TRBV28 and TRBJ2-7; a possible D gene is TRBD1 (5 bases). Deletions cut 8 bases from V and 3 bases from J, with 20 bases between. The germline CDR1 and CDR2 sequences are MDHEN and SYDVKM. This CDR3 spans 15 amino acids. This CDR3 is CASEPSTAQGYEQYF. The CDR3 nucleotides are TGTGCCAGCGAACCCAGCACAGCCCAGGGCTACGAGCAGTACTTC.

The rearrangement joins TRBV19 to TRBJ1-2, with unresolved D. With 7 bases removed from V and 3 bases from J, the gap between germline ends came to 9 bases. This CDR3 contains 12 residues. Germline assignment: CDR1 LNHDA and CDR2 SQIVND (reference sequence). CDR3 sequence reads: CASTEDYYGYTF. The CDR3 nucleotides are TGTGCCAGTACAGAGGACTACTATGGCTACACCTTC.

The chain employs TRBV5-6 and TRBJ1-1; TRBD1 matches at 9 bases. From germline, CDR1 is SGHDT and CDR2 YYEEEE. After removal of 3 bases from V and 1 base from J, the junction contained 4 bases not matched to a gene. The CDR3 consists of 15 residues. CDR3 sequence (DNA): TGTGCCAGCAGCTCGCCGGGACAGGGGAACACTGAAGCTTTCTTT. The encoded protein is CASSSPGQGNTEAFF.

The V and J genes are TRBV11-2 and TRBJ2-7, with D possibly matching TRBD2 (5 bases). The CDR3 totals 16 residues. V was trimmed by 5 bases and J by 0 bases, leaving 17 bases between them. Looked up from germline, CDR1 is SGHAT and CDR2 is FQNNGV. The CDR3 DNA reads TGTGCCAGCAGCGGCGGGCACCATCCTAGCTCCTACGAGCAGTACGTC. Translated, it gives CASSGGHHPSSYEQYV.

The chain carries TRBV30 and TRBJ1-6, with 7 positions matching TRBD1. From germline, CDR1 is GTSNPN and CDR2 SVGIG (reference sequence). V lost 2 bases to trimming and J lost 8 bases; unmatched junction nucleotides: 12. This CDR3 has 16 amino acids. Written as DNA, the CDR3 is TGTGCCTGGAGTCCCGTCTTAGGACAGGCGCATTCACCCCTCCACTTT. Translated: CAWSPVLGQAHSPLHF.

This clone appeared once. CDR3 nucleotides: TGTGCCAGCAGCCTGGGAGACACTGAAGCTTTCTTT. Amino acids: CASSLGDTEAFF. This chain links TRBV3-1 (or the pseudogene TRBV3-2) with TRBJ1-1; the D is unclear. This CDR3 region has 12 residues. Per the germline V gene, CDR1 is LGHDT and CDR2 is YNNKEL (reference sequence). V was cut by 4 bases and J by 3 bases, with 6 bases left in between.

The rearrangement uses TRBV5-6 and TRBJ1-5; tentatively, D is TRBD1 (5 bases). Trimming left V 1 base short and J 6 bases short, with 14 bases between. CDR3 size: 15 residues. Germline lookup yields CDR1 SGHDT and CDR2 YYEEEE. For the CDR3, the DNA is TGTGCCAGCAGCTTGTTCGCCAGAAGGGGTCAGCCCCAGCATTTT. Its protein is CASSLFARRGQPQHF.

The rearrangement joins TRBV3-1 (or the pseudogene TRBV3-2) to TRBJ1-2, with 10 bases fitting TRBD1. Germline V CDR1 and CDR2: LGHDT, YNNKEL (reference sequence). With 3 bases clipped from V and 8 bases from J, the junction kept 9 bases outside the gene matches. The CDR3 sequence is 15 residues long. The CDR3 loop reads CASSQAGTGVGGYTF. CDR3 DNA sequence: TGTGCCAGCAGCCAGGCCGGGACAGGGGTGGGCGGCTACACCTTC.

This clone was observed a few times. J is TRBJ2-7 and V is TRBV5-6; 9 bases match TRBD1. CDR1 SGHDT and CDR2 YYEEEE come from the germline V gene. This CDR3 spans 14 amino acids. Trimming took 4 bases from V and 11 from J; bases not matched to a gene: 13. The CDR3: CASSPWDRVEVKYF. CDR3 nucleotide sequence: TGTGCCAGCAGCCCGTGGGACAGGGTTGAAGTGAAGTACTTC.

A single count supports this clone. The gene calls are TRBV9 and TRBJ2-5; D gene unclear. This CDR3 spans 14 amino acids. With 5 bases removed from V and 5 bases from J, the gap between germline ends came to 16 bases. Looked up from germline, CDR1 is SGDLS and CDR2 is YYNGEE. The chain's CDR3 is CASSPPASSETQYF. The CDR3 DNA reads as TGTGCCAGCAGTCCCCCAGCGTCCTCGGAGACCCAGTACTTC.

This sequence joins TRBV5-1 and TRBJ2-5; D is perhaps TRBD2 (5 bases). Germline V gene lookup returns CDR1 SGHRS and CDR2 YFSETQ. V gave up 5 bases and J gave up 1 base, with 12 bases separating them. The CDR3 is made up of 14 amino acids. The CDR3 DNA reads as TGCGCCAGCAGGAAGACTAACACCCAAGAGACCCAGTACTTC. It yields the protein CASRKTNTQETQYF. The complete variable domain, with remaining parts taken from reference TRBV5-1 and TRBJ2-5, reads KAGVTQTPRYLIKTRGQQVTLSCSPISGHRSVSWYQQTPGQGLQFLFEYFSETQRNKGNFPGRFSGRQFSNSRSEMNVSTLELGDSALYLCASRKTNTQETQYFGPGTRLLVL.

The DNA for the CDR3 is TGTGCCTGGAATCGACAGGGGCCAACTAATGAAAAACTGTTTTTT. Its translation: CAWNRQGPTNEKLFF. This rearrangement joins TRBV30 to TRBJ1-4, with 8 bases aligning to TRBD1. Per the germline V gene, CDR1 is GTSNPN and CDR2 is SVGIG (reference sequence). Trimming took 4 bases from V and 0 from J; bases not matched to a gene: 4. The CDR3 has 15 amino acids.

The chain has TRBV2 and TRBJ2-5; 12 bases map to TRBD1. The CDR3 length is 17 residues. CDR1 is SNHLY, CDR2 FYNNEI, per germline. The trim removed 3 bases at V and 3 bases at J, leaving 8 bases unmatched. In nucleotides, the CDR3 is TGTGCCAGCAGTGAGGGCCTGGGACAGGGGGCTAAAGAGACCCAGTACTTC. This gives the protein CASSEGLGQGAKETQYF.

V and J are TRBV29-1 and TRBJ1-5; D gene uncertain. V shed 6 bases and J shed 3 bases, with 27 bases lying between them. This CDR3 comprises 18 residues. Germline lookup yields CDR1 SQVTM and CDR2 ANQGSEA. CDR3 bases: TGCAGCGTGGACTCCCCCGGTACCACCCGACCCCCCAATCAGCCCCAGCATTTT. Its translation: CSVDSPGTTRPPNQPQHF.

The genes are TRBV6-6 and TRBJ2-3, with 8 nucleotides matching TRBD2. Germline loops: CDR1 MNHNY, CDR2 SVGAGI (reference sequence). The V and J ends lost 7 bases and 6 bases, in that order; junction bases with no gene match: 6. The CDR3 is 13 residues long. The CDR3 region is CASNPGGMDTQYF. CDR3 nucleotides: TGTGCCAGCAACCCGGGAGGGATGGATACGCAGTATTTT.